The present T cell receptor (beta chain) was sequenced within a study of HIV-infected patients and healthy controls. This clonotype ranks as medium-sized (0.01 to 0.1%). Its cognate antigen is unknown. cDNA was made from 400 to 500 ng RNA using alpha and beta constant primers. Separate chain-specific third strand synthesis with multiplexing indices produced the alpha and beta libraries. One entry per CDR3 protein results from TCRdb running MiXCR on the 5' RACE reads. The table includes thousands of distinct CDR3 sequences, about 9.6% detected once. Roughly three months, about 14 weeks, into antiretroviral therapy, follow-up blood was collected. All unsorted peripheral T cells were captured because whole blood was used without fractionation. Study-wide findings and caveats: Only sixteen HIV-infected individuals were processed, a major limit on how widely findings apply.

Germline lookup yields CDR1 LNHDA and CDR2 SQIVND (reference sequence). Trimming left V 1 base short and J 4 bases short, with 9 bases between. This CDR3 is built from 14 residues. The starting material was blood, obtained during antiretroviral therapy. The rearrangement uses TRBV19 and TRBJ2-3; maybe TRBD1 (6 bases). This receptor was identified in an adult with HIV infection. The CDR3 sequence: CASSIAYRADTQYF. CDR3 nucleotides: TGTGCCAGTAGTATAGCCTACAGGGCAGATACGCAGTATTTT.